This T cell receptor beta chain was captured by sequencing in a study of blood T cell repertoires in COVID-19. In the authors' workflow: Reference gene primer amplification gave estimated nucleated cell counts. Libraries were prepared by immunoSEQ multiplex PCR; TCRdb keeps only in-frame clonotypes and omits some of them. The V and J calls and clone size come from that table; D and trimming were worked out from the DNA. Found here are 250,000 to 300,000 clones, about 89% of them singletons; the top ten hold about 5%. CDR1 is SGHRS, CDR2 YFSETQ, per germline. The CDR3 runs to 16 residues. V dropped 5 bases and J dropped 0 bases, with 17 bases sitting between them.

V usage is TRBV5-1 and J usage is TRBJ1-1; no clear D gene. The specimen sequenced was peripheral blood. The receptor was isolated from a man aged 40-55 years with acute or convalescent COVID-19. The CDR3 loop reads CASSRRRQDMNTEAFF. CDR3 DNA: TGCGCCAGCAGTAGGAGGAGGCAAGACATGAACACTGAAGCTTTCTTT.